Described below is a single T cell receptor beta chain sequence and its context. The study recruited people aged roughly 18 to 100 years across more than 20 US areas. Cohort assignment relied on participant-reported clinical history. In the source study's methods: Using reference gene primer amplification, nucleated cell counts were estimated. Method: immunoSEQ multiplex PCR; TCRdb's copy keeps in-frame clones and lacks some. Clone size and the V and J calls come from that table; the DNA yielded D and trimming. The repertoire holds roughly 250,000 clones, with roughly 87% as singletons. This sample is part of a study of blood T cell repertoires in COVID-19. Whole-study context: Samples came from the United States, Italy and Spain, spanning acute and convalescent COVID-19.

CDR1 is SGHAT and CDR2 is FQNNGV in the germline V gene. The CDR3 runs 15 residues. With 3 bases clipped from V and 1 base from J, the junction kept 4 bases outside the gene matches. Sample: PBMCs or T cells enriched from blood (not recorded which). V usage is TRBV11-2 and J usage is TRBJ1-2, with 8 bases aligning to TRBD1. The TCR was taken from a young woman with acute COVID-19. The CDR3 reads CASSLGQESNYGYTF. Written as DNA, the CDR3 is TGTGCCAGCAGCTTGGGACAGGAAAGTAACTATGGCTACACCTTC.